This is a list of T cell receptor beta chains from one sample in a study of T cells in localized non-small cell lung cancer. Using immunoSEQ multiplex PCR, the repertoire was profiled, and TCRdb retains in-frame clones only, with some absent. The sample yields roughly 72,000 clones, 75% to 85% seen once. Sequencing used peripheral blood, obtained before any cancer treatment. These receptors were obtained from a female donor over 55 with stage I lung adenocarcinoma. Each CDR3 is given with its conserved first and last residue. D genes are given only for firm matches. Size is omitted from some rows. Given values are once, few, many or a class for expanded clones.

V	D	size	J	DNA	CDR3
TRBV19	NA	NA	TRBJ1-3	TGTGCCAGTAGTATAACCCGGACCGGAAGGGGAAACACCATATATTTT	CASSITRTGRGNTIYF
TRBV7-8	TRBD1	NA	TRBJ1-6	TGTGCCAGCAGCGCGACAGGGATCCCCTATAATTCACCCCTCCACTTT	CASSATGIPYNSPLHF
TRBV7-8	TRBD1	NA	TRBJ1-2	TGTGCCAGCAGCCTTGGACAGGGGATCTTCTATGGCTACACCTTC	CASSLGQGIFYGYTF
TRBV2	TRBD1	NA	TRBJ1-1	TGTGCCAGCACCGGGACAGCCTTCCAAATGAACACTGAAGCTTTCTTT	CASTGTAFQMNTEAFF
TRBV6-5	NA	NA	TRBJ1-1	TGTGCCAGCAGTTATGGGGGCGGGGGCACTGAAGCTTTCTTT	CASSYGGGGTEAFF
TRBV6-5	TRBD1	NA	TRBJ1-1	TGTGCCAGCGGACAGGGGTACAGTAACACTGAAGCTTTCTTT	CASGQGYSNTEAFF
TRBV5-4	TRBD2	NA	TRBJ2-2	TGTGCCAGCAGCTCCGGGACTAGTGCGGGCGGGGAGCTGTTTTTT	CASSSGTSAGGELFF
TRBV5-8	NA	NA	TRBJ2-3	TGTGCCAGCAGCTTGGAAACGCGGGTGGCAGATACGCAGTATTTT	CASSLETRVADTQYF
TRBV4-2	TRBD2	NA	TRBJ2-3	TGTGCCAGCAGCCAAGCCGGGGGGGCGACAGATACGCAGTATTTT	CASSQAGGATDTQYF
TRBV6-4	TRBD1	NA	TRBJ1-2	TGTGCCAGCAGTGAGTATAGGGACAGGAGAGAAGTTAACTATGGCTACACCTTC	CASSEYRDRREVNYGYTF
TRBV6-6	TRBD1	NA	TRBJ2-3	TGTGCCAGCAGTACTGACAACAGGGGGACGGGTACGCAGTATTTT	CASSTDNRGTGTQYF
TRBV19	TRBD1	NA	TRBJ2-1	TGTGCCAGTAAGGACAGGGCCTCCTACAATGAGCAGTTCTTC	CASKDRASYNEQFF
TRBV6-1	NA	once	TRBJ1-1	TGTGCCAGCAGTGAGACCGGGGGGGGCACTGAAGCTTTCTTT	CASSETGGGTEAFF
TRBV19	NA	few	TRBJ2-7	TGTGCCAGTAGTATCTTGGCGGGGTCGGGCGAGCAGTACTTC	CASSILAGSGEQYF
TRBV6-6	NA	NA	TRBJ2-1	TGTGCCAGCACCCTTAGCAGGGGTCTGTCCTACAATGAGCAGTTCTTC	CASTLSRGLSYNEQFF